The source of this T cell receptor (beta chain) is a study of CD8+CD57+ T cells in acquired aplastic anemia. The template used for profiling TCR beta VDJ and CDR3 was genomic DNA. Each CDR3 protein is one row after TCRdb ran MiXCR on the reads. The sample has about 240,000 distinct CDR3 sequences, more than 40% seen once. This clonotype was seen at least ten times. The CDR3 totals 13 residues. The germline V gene has CDR1 LNHDA and CDR2 SQIVND (reference sequence). V lost 7 bases, J lost 4 bases, and 14 bases lay in between. Only patients with CD8+CD57+ cell expansion on flow cytometry were chosen for sequencing.

The V and J genes are TRBV19 and TRBJ2-7, with D perhaps matching TRBD2 (6 bases). The source is a human donor with aplastic anemia. The sequencing sample was made of sorted CD4+, CD8+, or CD8+CD57+ T cells (not recorded which) from PBMCs. The CDR3 loop is CASNGGSGYEQYF. CDR3 DNA sequence: TGTGCCAGTAATGGAGGGTCGGGTTACGAGCAGTACTTC.